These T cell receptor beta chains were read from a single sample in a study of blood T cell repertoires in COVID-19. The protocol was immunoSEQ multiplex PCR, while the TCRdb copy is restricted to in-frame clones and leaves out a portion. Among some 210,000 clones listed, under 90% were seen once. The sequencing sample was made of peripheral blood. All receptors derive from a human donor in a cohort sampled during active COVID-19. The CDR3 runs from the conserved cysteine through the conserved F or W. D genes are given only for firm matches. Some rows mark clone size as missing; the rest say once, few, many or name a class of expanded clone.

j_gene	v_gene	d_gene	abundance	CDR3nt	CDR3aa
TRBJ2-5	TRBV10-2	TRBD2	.	TGCGCCAGCAGTGAGGTAGCGGGGGGCACGGAGACCCAGTACTTC	CASSEVAGGTETQYF
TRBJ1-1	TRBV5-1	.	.	TGCGCCAGCAGCTTGGTTTCAGCGCATGAAGCTTTCTTT	CASSLVSAHEAFF
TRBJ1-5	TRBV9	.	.	TGTGCCAGCAGCGTAGGGGCGGGGACCCAGCCTCAGCATTTT	CASSVGAGTQPQHF
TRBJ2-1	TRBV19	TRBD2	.	TGTGCCAGTAGTATCGACAGCGGGAACTACAATGAGCAGTTCTTC	CASSIDSGNYNEQFF
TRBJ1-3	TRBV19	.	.	TGTGCCACCCTAGGACTCTTCACTGGAAACACCATATATTTT	CATLGLFTGNTIYF
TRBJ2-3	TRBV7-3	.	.	TGTGCCAGCAGCCCCCTGGGAGCGACCAGTGATACGCAGTATTTT	CASSPLGATSDTQYF
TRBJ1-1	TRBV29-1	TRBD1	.	TGCAGCGTTGGACAGGGTACTGAAGCTTTCTTT	CSVGQGTEAFF
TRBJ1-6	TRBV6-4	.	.	TGTGCCAGCAGTGAGTCGACAGGATCCTCACCCCTCCACTTT	CASSESTGSSPLHF
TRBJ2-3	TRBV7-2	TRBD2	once	TGTGCCAGCAGCTTAGGACAAGCGGGAGTCCTACCTAGGCAGTATTTT	CASSLGQAGVLPRQYF
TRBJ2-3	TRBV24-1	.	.	TGTGCCACCTCTGACGGGGTCCCCACAGATACGCAGTATTTT	CATSDGVPTDTQYF
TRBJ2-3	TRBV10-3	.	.	TGTGCCATCAGTGGGGGCAGCCTCACAGATACGCAGTATTTT	CAISGGSLTDTQYF
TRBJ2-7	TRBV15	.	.	TGTGCCACCAGCAGAGATTCGGGGAGACCGTACTTC	CATSRDSGRPYF
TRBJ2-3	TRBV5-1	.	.	TGCGCCAGCAGCTTGGGGGGCTCAGATACGCAGTATTTT	CASSLGGSDTQYF
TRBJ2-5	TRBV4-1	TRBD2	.	TGCGCCAGCAGCCAGACCGGACTAGCGGCCATCCAAGAGACCCAGTACTTC	CASSQTGLAAIQETQYF
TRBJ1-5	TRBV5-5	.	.	TGTGCCAGCAGCCCCTGGGCAGGGACTAATCAGCCCCAGCATTTT	CASSPWAGTNQPQHF
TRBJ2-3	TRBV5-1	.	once	TGCGCCAGCAGCTTGTTTGACAGCCGTGATACGCAGTATTTT	CASSLFDSRDTQYF
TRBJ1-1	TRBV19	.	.	TGTGCCAGTAGTATTTTGTACGAAGGGGGAGCTTTCTTT	CASSILYEGGAFF
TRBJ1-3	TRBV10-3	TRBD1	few	TGTGCCATCAGTGACAGACAGGGCTTGCTTGGAAACACCATATATTTT	CAISDRQGLLGNTIYF
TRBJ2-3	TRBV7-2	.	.	TGTGCCAGCAACTATATCAGCACAGATACGCAGTATTTT	CASNYISTDTQYF
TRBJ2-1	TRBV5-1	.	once	TGCGCCAGCAGCATCAGTCAGAGGAGCTCCTACAATGAGCAGTTCTTC	CASSISQRSSYNEQFF
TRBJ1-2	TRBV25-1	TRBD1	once	TGTGCCAGCAGCCACGGACAGGGCAGTCAGTATGGCTACACCTTC	CASSHGQGSQYGYTF
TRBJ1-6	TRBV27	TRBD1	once	TGTGCCAGCAGTTTAGGACAGGGAGCTTCACCCCTCCACTTT	CASSLGQGASPLHF
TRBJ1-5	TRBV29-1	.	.	TGCAGCGTTGCTTATGGGACTGCCGATCAGCCCCAGCATTTT	CSVAYGTADQPQHF
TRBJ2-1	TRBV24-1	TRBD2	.	TGTGCCACCAGTGGGGCTAGCGGCTCCTACAATGAGCAGTTCTTC	CATSGASGSYNEQFF
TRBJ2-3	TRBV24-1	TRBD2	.	TGTGCCACCAGTGACCCCAGCGGGGGAGGCACAGATACGCAGTATTTT	CATSDPSGGGTDTQYF
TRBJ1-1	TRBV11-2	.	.	TGTGCCAGCAGCTTAGATCGCGTCAGCCAGGCCGCTTTCTTT	CASSLDRVSQAAFF
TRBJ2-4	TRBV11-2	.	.	TGTGCCAGCAGACAGGGTTTAGCCAAAAACATTCAGTACTTC	CASRQGLAKNIQYF
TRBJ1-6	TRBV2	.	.	TGTGCCAGCAGTGGCGACAGAAATTCACCCCTCCACTTT	CASSGDRNSPLHF
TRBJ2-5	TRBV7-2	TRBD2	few	TGTGCCAGCAGCAAAGGACTAGCGGGGAGGATCCAAGAGACCCAGTACTTC	CASSKGLAGRIQETQYF
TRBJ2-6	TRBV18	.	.	TGTGCCAGCTCCCGCTCCCCCCCACTTTCAGGGGCAACCGGGGCCAACGTCCTGACTTTC	CASSRSPPLSGATGANVLTF
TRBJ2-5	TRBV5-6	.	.	TGTGCCAGCAGCTTGGGCGGGATACAAGAGACCCAGTACTTC	CASSLGGIQETQYF
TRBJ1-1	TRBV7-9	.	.	TGTGCCAGCAGCTCCTATCCTTCCCTGATAAACACTGAAGCTTTCTTT	CASSSYPSLINTEAFF
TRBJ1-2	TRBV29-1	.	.	TGCAGCGTTGCTAGCGCTAACTATGGCTACACCTTC	CSVASANYGYTF
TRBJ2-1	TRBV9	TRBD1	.	TGTGCCAGCAGCGTAGCAGGGGGCCGGGGGATTGATGAGCAGTTCTTC	CASSVAGGRGIDEQFF
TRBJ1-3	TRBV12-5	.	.	TGTGCTAGTGGTTTGGTATACGAAGGGGTTTTTTCCGGAAACACCATATATTTT	CASGLVYEGVFSGNTIYF
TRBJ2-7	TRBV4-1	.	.	TGCGCCAGCAGCCAAGACCCTTTGGGGGCCGGGCTCGAGCAGTACTTC	CASSQDPLGAGLEQYF
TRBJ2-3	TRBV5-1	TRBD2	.	TGCGCCAGCAGCTTGGGGACTAGCGGGAGCGGAGATACGCAGTATTTT	CASSLGTSGSGDTQYF
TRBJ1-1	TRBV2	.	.	TGTGCCAGCAGTGAAAACCACGGAGAGAACACTGAAGCTTTCTTT	CASSENHGENTEAFF
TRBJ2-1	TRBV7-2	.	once	TGTGCCGGAATGCGGGGTGGGTCCAATGAGCAGTTCTTC	CAGMRGGSNEQFF
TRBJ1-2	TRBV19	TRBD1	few	TGTGCCAGTAGTATTGTTGGACAGGGATTGGGCTACACCTTC	CASSIVGQGLGYTF
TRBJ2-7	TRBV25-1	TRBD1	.	TGTGCCAGCACCACAGGGGACCGTTTCCACGAGCAGTACTTC	CASTTGDRFHEQYF
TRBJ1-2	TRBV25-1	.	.	TGTGCCAGCTCATTTTCCGGCTATGGCTACACCTTC	CASSFSGYGYTF
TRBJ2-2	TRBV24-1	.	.	TGTGCCACCAGTGACCCCGGGGGACAGAAAAACACCGGGGAGCTGTTTTTT	CATSDPGGQKNTGELFF
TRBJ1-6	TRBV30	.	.	TGTGCCTGCCAACCCGGGACAACGTTCCCCCTCCACTTT	CACQPGTTFPLHF
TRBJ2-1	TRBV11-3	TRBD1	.	TGTGCCAGCAGCTTAGAGGGGGACAGGGGCTACTGGGAGCAGTTCTTC	CASSLEGDRGYWEQFF
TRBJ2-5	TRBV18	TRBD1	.	TGTGCCAGCTCACCCGGGACAGGGCAAGAGACCCAGTACTTC	CASSPGTGQETQYF
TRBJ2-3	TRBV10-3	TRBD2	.	TGTGCCCTTGGGGACGGGGGGGGAGGCACAGATACGCAGTATTTT	CALGDGGGGTDTQYF
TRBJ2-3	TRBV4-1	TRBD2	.	TGCGCCAGCAGCCAAGTCGATAGCGGGGGTTCAGATACGCAGTATTTT	CASSQVDSGGSDTQYF
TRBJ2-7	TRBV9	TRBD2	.	TGTGCCAGCAGCGCGCGGGGGTTCTCAACCCCCAGGAGCTCCTACGAGCAGTACTTC	CASSARGFSTPRSSYEQYF
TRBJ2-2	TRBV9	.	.	TGTGCCAGCAGCCCCGGAGGGGTGGGGACCGGGGAGCTGTTTTTT	CASSPGGVGTGELFF
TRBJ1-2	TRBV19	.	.	TGTGCCAGTAGCTTTTTAGATGCGGGCTATGGCTACACCTTC	CASSFLDAGYGYTF